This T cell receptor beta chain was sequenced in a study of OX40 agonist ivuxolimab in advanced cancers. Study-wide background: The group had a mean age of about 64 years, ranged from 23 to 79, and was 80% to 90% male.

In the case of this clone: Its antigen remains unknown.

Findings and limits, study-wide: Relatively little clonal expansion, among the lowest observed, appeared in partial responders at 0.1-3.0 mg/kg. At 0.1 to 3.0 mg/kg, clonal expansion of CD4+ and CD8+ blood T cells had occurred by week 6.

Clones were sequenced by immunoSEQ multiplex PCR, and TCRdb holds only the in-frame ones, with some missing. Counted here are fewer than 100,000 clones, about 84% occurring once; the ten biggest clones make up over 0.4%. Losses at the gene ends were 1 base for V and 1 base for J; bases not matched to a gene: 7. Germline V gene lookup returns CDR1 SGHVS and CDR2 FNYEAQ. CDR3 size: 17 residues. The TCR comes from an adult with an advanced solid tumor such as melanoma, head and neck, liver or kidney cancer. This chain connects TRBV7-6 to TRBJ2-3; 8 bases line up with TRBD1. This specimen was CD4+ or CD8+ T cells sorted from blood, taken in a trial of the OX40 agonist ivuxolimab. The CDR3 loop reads CASSLDDRTGRTDTQYF. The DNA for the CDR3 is TGTGCCAGCAGCTTAGACGATCGGACAGGGCGCACAGATACGCAGTATTTT.